These 24 T cell receptor beta chains were sequenced from one sample in a study of vaccination effects on CD4 cells after COVID-19. These receptors' targets are unknown. Viral peptide pool expansion of antigen-specific CD4+ T cells preceded sequencing in the ViraFEST assay. Following 10 days of culture, CD4+ T cells were isolated. BNT162b2 vaccine or mRNA-1273 vaccine was given to participants in two doses. Sequencing used immunoSEQ multiplex PCR; TCRdb keeps in-frame clones, though not all of them. The sample has tens of thousands of clones; less than 80% are singletons. Sample: CD4+ T cells from PBMCs cultured with HCoV-229E spike peptides, taken after COVID-19 vaccination. These receptors came from a human donor who received a COVID-19 vaccine.

This chain joins TRBV9 and TRBJ2-1, with 7 bases lining up with TRBD1. V shed 3 bases, J shed 1 base, and the junction held 4 bases outside the gene matches. Germline V gene data show CDR1 as SGDLS and CDR2 as YYNGEE. CDR3 length: 15 amino acids. The CDR3 loop reads CASSDRGTSYNEQFF. In DNA form, the CDR3 reads TGTGCCAGCAGCGACAGGGGAACTTCCTACAATGAGCAGTTCTTC.

V and J are TRBV7-9 and TRBJ2-4, with a possible D match to TRBD2 (5 bases). V lost 5 bases and J lost 10, with 9 bases in between. Germline V CDR1 and CDR2: SEHNR, FQNEAQ (reference sequence). CDR3 length: 11 residues. CDR3 region: CASSDRDIQYF. CDR3 bases: TGTGCCAGCAGCGACCGGGATATTCAGTACTTC.

The chain joins TRBV6-5 to TRBJ2-7; D is possibly TRBD2 (6 bases). Germline loops: CDR1 MNHEY, CDR2 SVGAGI. CDR3 length equals 16 residues. The ends were cut back, 4 bases at V and 0 bases at J, with 16 bases in the middle. This CDR3 is CASSSAGTQSSYEQYV. The CDR3 nucleotides read TGTGCCAGCAGTTCTGCCGGGACTCAAAGCTCCTACGAGCAGTACGTC.

The rearrangement joins TRBV6-2 or TRBV6-3 to TRBJ2-7; 9 bases fit TRBD1. The germline gives CDR1 MNHEY, CDR2 SVGEGT. The J segment lost 3 bases and the V segment lost 0 bases, leaving 12 bases of the junction unmatched. The CDR3 extends over 18 amino acids. CDR3 nucleotide sequence: TGTGCCAGCAGTTACTCCCGGGACAGGGCCCCTCCGTACTACGAGCAGTACGTC. This encodes CASSYSRDRAPPYYEQYV.

J is TRBJ2-3 and V is TRBV5-1, with 8 bases fitting TRBD2. The germline V gene has CDR1 SGHRS and CDR2 YFSETQ. The V gene end was trimmed by 1 base and the J gene end by 5 bases; junction bases not matched to a gene: 6. CDR3 size: 15 residues. The CDR3 is CASSLRGGGLDTQYF. CDR3 sequence (DNA): TGCGCCAGCAGCTTGCGGGGGGGCGGATTAGATACGCAGTATTTT.

The rearrangement uses TRBV9 and TRBJ1-1, with D unclear. V gave up 4 bases and J gave up 1 base, with 11 bases separating them. CDR1 and CDR2 from the germline V gene are SGDLS and YYNGEE. The length of the CDR3 is 14 residues. DNA for the CDR3: TGTGCCAGCAGCTTAACTCAGAGGAACACTGAAGCTTTCTTT. Its translation: CASSLTQRNTEAFF.

The J gene is TRBJ1-4, the V gene TRBV24-1, with a possible D match to TRBD1 (5 bases). This CDR3 has 15 amino acids. Germline-derived CDR1 and CDR2 are KGHDR and SFDVKD. V dropped 2 bases and J dropped 4 bases, with 10 bases sitting between them. The CDR3 loop is CATSDSRDFNEKLFF. In DNA, the CDR3 is TGTGCCACCAGTGATTCCCGGGACTTTAATGAAAAACTGTTTTTT.

This chain uses TRBV9 with TRBJ2-1, with TRBD1 matching over 10 bases. Trimming cost V 3 bases and J 6 bases; bases outside gene matches: 3. The CDR3 contains 14 residues. Per the germline V gene, CDR1 is SGDLS and CDR2 is YYNGEE. The CDR3 sequence is CASSADRGTNEQFF. In nucleotides, the CDR3 is TGTGCCAGCAGCGCGGACAGGGGGACCAATGAGCAGTTCTTC.

This clone came up once. The gene calls are TRBV7-2 and TRBJ2-1, with D perhaps matching TRBD2 (7 bases). Per the germline V gene, CDR1 is SGHTA and CDR2 is FQGNSA. V lost 5 bases and J 5 bases, leaving 16 bases between the germline ends. The CDR3 extends over 15 amino acids. The CDR3 bases are TGTGCCAGCAGCCCAAAGGGGGGGGGCCACAATGAGCAGTTCTTC. Protein sequence: CASSPKGGGHNEQFF. Drawing the rest from reference TRBV7-2 and TRBJ2-1, the complete variable domain is GAGVSQSPSNKVTEKGKDVELRCDPISGHTALYWYRQSLGQGLEFLIYFQGNSAPDKSGLPSDRFSAERTGGSVSTLTIQRTQQEDSAVYLCASSPKGGGHNEQFFGPGTRLTVL.

This chain connects TRBV4-1 to TRBJ2-2, with D unclear. The CDR3 runs to 13 residues. Per germline, CDR1 MGHRA and CDR2 YSYEKL. V gave up 3 bases and J gave up 7 bases, with 9 bases separating them. CDR3 DNA sequence: TGCGCCAGCAGCCAGAGTCGGCACGGGGAGCTGTTTTTT. Translating gives CASSQSRHGELFF.

The genes are TRBV18 and TRBJ2-6, with TRBD1 matching 7 bases. Germline V CDR1 and CDR2: KGHSH, LQKENI. This CDR3 is built from 14 residues. The V segment lost 4 bases and the J segment 5 bases; nucleotides outside the gene matches: 2. The CDR3, as DNA: TGTGCCAGCTCACGGGACAGATGGGCCAACGTCCTGACTTTC. It codes for CASSRDRWANVLTF.

The rearrangement uses TRBV2 and TRBJ1-1; no clear D. The CDR3 has 14 amino acids. Germline V CDR1 and CDR2: SNHLY, FYNNEI. The ends were cut back, 4 bases at V and 0 bases at J, with 9 bases in the middle. This chain's CDR3 is CASSVSRLNTEAFF. CDR3 bases: TGTGCCAGCAGTGTGAGCAGATTGAACACTGAAGCTTTCTTT.

The chain combines TRBV28 with TRBJ2-2, with D possibly being TRBD2 (6 bases). Germline V gene sequence: CDR1 MDHEN, CDR2 SYDVKM. The CDR3 runs to 16 residues. The V end was cut by 4 bases, the J end by 1 base, with 13 bases between. The CDR3 DNA is TGTGCCAGCAGTTCCTCTTCGGGGGTGAACACCGGGGAGCTGTTTTTT. This translates into CASSSSSGVNTGELFF.

The genes are TRBV6-5 and TRBJ1-5; no clear D gene. This CDR3 has 15 residues. Germline loops: CDR1 MNHEY, CDR2 SVGAGI. V lost 6 bases and J lost 2, with 14 bases in between. The CDR3 nucleotides read TGTGCCAGCAGACTCCTGGGGATCGGCAATCAGCCCCAGCATTTT. Its translation is CASRLLGIGNQPQHF.

This clone has just one count. The rearrangement uses TRBV10-3 and TRBJ1-2; D is possibly TRBD1 (6 bases). The V and J ends lost 5 bases and 0 bases respectively, with 10 bases between them. The CDR3 extends over 14 amino acids. CDR1 is ENHRY, CDR2 SYGVKD, per germline. The CDR3 nucleotides are TGTGCCATCAGTCGGGACACAGCTAACTATGGCTACACCTTC. It yields the protein CAISRDTANYGYTF.

The chain joins TRBV3-1 (or the pseudogene TRBV3-2) to TRBJ2-5, with unresolved D. This CDR3 region has 15 residues. The V end lost 3 bases, the J end lost 2 bases, and 13 bases lay between the germline ends. Germline lookup yields CDR1 LGHDT and CDR2 YNNKEL (reference sequence). DNA of the CDR3: TGTGCCAGCAGCCATTCTCTCCGTAATCAAGAGACCCAGTACTTC. As protein: CASSHSLRNQETQYF.

This clone was detected a few times. CDR3 sequence reads: CASSDRGGSGELFF. The CDR3 coding sequence is TGTGCCAGCAGTGACAGGGGAGGCTCCGGGGAGCTGTTTTTT. V usage is TRBV2 and J usage is TRBJ2-2, with D perhaps matching TRBD1 or TRBD2 (6 bases each). This CDR3 has 14 residues. Germline-derived CDR1 and CDR2 are SNHLY and FYNNEI. V lost 3 bases to trimming and J lost 6 bases, with 11 bases between them.

The chain combines TRBV29-1 with TRBJ1-1; D not certain. The CDR3 loop spans 13 amino acids. CDR1 SQVTM and CDR2 ANQGSEA come from the germline V gene. CDR3 DNA: TGCAGTGCTACGAGGCAGTCGAACACTGAAGCTTTCTTT. This codes for CSATRQSNTEAFF.

This clone is a singleton in its sample. The chain joins TRBV2 to TRBJ2-7; no clear D gene. The CDR3 contains 15 residues. Germline values: CDR1 SNHLY, CDR2 FYNNEI. The V gene lost 2 bases and the J gene lost 0 bases, with 11 bases spanning the gap. The CDR3 loop is CASSEKGSSSYEQYV. DNA for the CDR3: TGTGCCAGCAGTGAAAAGGGATCGAGCTCCTACGAGCAGTACGTC.

This clone appeared a few times. This chain joins TRBV30 and TRBJ1-3, with TRBD1 as a possible D gene (5 bases). The V and J ends lost 3 bases and 10 bases respectively, with 13 bases between them. CDR3 length: 12 amino acids. The germline gives CDR1 GTSNPN, CDR2 SVGIG (reference sequence). CDR3 DNA: TGTGCCTGGAGCGCGGACTGGGGGACCATATATTTT. Residues: CAWSADWGTIYF.

This sequence joins TRBV7-2 and TRBJ2-4; D ambiguous. The CDR3 contains 16 residues. V was pared by 0 bases and J by 2 bases, with 11 bases between. The germline V gene encodes CDR1 SGHTA and CDR2 FQGNSA. DNA for the CDR3: TGTGCCAGCAGCTTAGCGGGGATGAGGTCCAAAAACATTCAGTACTTC. Protein sequence: CASSLAGMRSKNIQYF. Full variable domain (rest looked up from reference TRBV7-2 and TRBJ2-4): GAGVSQSPSNKVTEKGKDVELRCDPISGHTALYWYRQSLGQGLEFLIYFQGNSAPDKSGLPSDRFSAERTGGSVSTLTIQRTQQEDSAVYLCASSLAGMRSKNIQYFGAGTRLSVL.

This chain links TRBV7-3 with TRBJ2-2; 11 nucleotides match TRBD1. The CDR3 length is 14 residues. Germline V gene sequence: CDR1 SGHTA, CDR2 FQGTGA. The V and J ends lost 6 bases and 4 bases, in that order; junction bases with no gene match: 1. CDR3 amino acids: CASRGQGVTGELFF. For the CDR3, the DNA is TGTGCCAGCAGGGGACAGGGGGTCACCGGGGAGCTGTTTTTT.

The chain links TRBV30 to TRBJ1-5, with D possibly TRBD1 on 5 matching bases. There are 13 residues in the CDR3. Germline values: CDR1 GTSNPN, CDR2 SVGIG (reference sequence). Trimming stripped 0 bases from V and 7 bases from J, with 10 bases between. CDR3 sequence: CAWSVSGDQPQHF. The CDR3 region has the DNA TGTGCCTGGAGTGTAAGCGGGGACCAGCCCCAGCATTTT.

V is TRBV9 and J is TRBJ1-2, with 9 bases lining up with TRBD1. The CDR3 length is 15 residues. With 0 bases clipped from V and 1 base from J, the junction kept 1 base outside the gene matches. CDR1 and CDR2 (germline): SGDLS, YYNGEE. The CDR3 is CASSVGDRVNYGYTF. CDR3 nucleotide sequence: TGTGCCAGCAGCGTAGGGGACAGGGTTAACTATGGCTACACCTTC.